This T cell receptor (beta chain) was sequenced for a study of blood T cell repertoires in COVID-19. This clone was seen only once. V dropped 2 bases and J dropped 0 bases, with 3 bases sitting between them. CDR3 length: 13 amino acids. Germline V CDR1 and CDR2: SGHRS, YFSETQ. Authors' processing steps: From reference gene primer amplification, estimates of nucleated cell counts were derived. TCRdb keeps only in-frame clones here, not all; method: immunoSEQ multiplex PCR. V, J and clone size derive from that table, while D and trimming were established from the DNA sequence. The sample includes approximately 250,000 clones, 70% to 90% of them seen just once.

The chain has TRBV5-1 and TRBJ2-1; D gene ambiguous. Sample: peripheral blood. This clonotype originated in a woman in her sixties with active or convalescent COVID-19. The DNA for the CDR3 is TGCGCCAGCAGCTTTAACTCCTACAATGAGCAGTTCTTC. Amino acids: CASSFNSYNEQFF.